This T cell receptor beta chain was profiled in a study of shared clonotypes between healthy human individuals. Background on the study: The study enrolled a couple of women and a few men aged 18 to 49. General observations from the study: Naive CD4 clonotypes overlapped across a few donors at approximately 4.5%. Clonotypes not shared had lower generation probabilities than those common to all four donors. Represented genetic and exposure-history diversity was restricted by having few donors.

As regards this clone: Antigen unknown.

The protocol was immunoSEQ multiplex PCR, while the TCRdb copy is restricted to in-frame clones and leaves out a portion. The data show over 950,000 clones, approximately 80% seen once. This TCR derives from a man aged 18 to 30 in good health. Some clones in this sample may be carry-over from other donors' samples. Sample: memory CD4+ T cells from PBMCs. As to subset: CD45RA-negative fraction.

CDR3 coding DNA: TGTGCCAGCTTGGGCCCAGGGGTTGGTGAAAAACTGTTTTTT. Translation gives CASLGPGVGEKLFF. The chain employs TRBV2 and TRBJ1-4, with D possibly being TRBD1 (6 bases). The CDR3 runs to 14 residues. CDR1 SNHLY and CDR2 FYNNEI come from the germline V gene. Trimming left V 8 bases short and J 7 bases short, with 17 bases between.